The entry below describes one TCR beta chain. The entry originates in a study of technical replicates of blood from four donors. CDR3 length: 15 residues. With 7 bases clipped from V and 7 bases from J, the junction kept 11 bases outside the gene matches. Germline V gives CDR1 LNHDA, CDR2 SQIVND (reference sequence). Measured with immunoSEQ multiplex PCR; TCRdb has only the in-frame clones, and not every one. The table records approximately 79,000 clones, about nine tenths of them present only once. Sequencing was carried out using T cells isolated from PBMCs. The J gene is TRBJ2-7, the V gene TRBV19; 12 bases line up with TRBD1. This TCR was sampled from a human donor in good health. This CDR3 is CASTPGTGGIYEQYF. The CDR3 coding sequence is TGTGCCAGTACCCCCGGGACAGGGGGCATCTATGAGCAGTACTTC.